This TCR beta chain was captured in a study of shared clonotypes between healthy human individuals. Per germline, CDR1 WSHSY and CDR2 SAAADI. Trimming shortened V by 4 bases and J by 2 bases, and 11 bases separated the two germline ends. The CDR3 contains 14 residues. Sequencing was performed with immunoSEQ multiplex PCR; in TCRdb, only in-frame clones are kept and a portion is missing. Here the sample spans about 1 million clones, roughly 75% being singletons. This clone came up once. Antigen unknown. General observations from the study: In general, naive subsets displayed greater estimated richness than memory subsets did.

The sample taken for sequencing was memory CD4+ T cells sorted from blood. Regarding subset: CD45RA-negative fraction. The source of this sequence is a man aged 18 to 29 in good health. V is TRBV10-2 and J is TRBJ2-5; tentatively, D is TRBD1 (6 bases). The CDR3 reads CASSGLDRQETQYF. In DNA form, the CDR3 reads TGCGCCAGCAGTGGCCTGGACAGACAAGAGACCCAGTACTTC.